This entry lists 21 T cell receptor beta chains sequenced from one sample in a study of vaccination and CD4 T cells after COVID-19. At the Johns Hopkins FTIC core, DNA taken from cultured CD4+ T cells was sequenced by way of the Oncomine TCR Beta short-read assay. MiXCR was run by TCRdb on the PCR reads, yielding one entry per CDR3 protein. The data hold 15,000 or so distinct CDR3 sequences, with around 46% observed a single time. Treatment of the sample: roughly 10-day PBMC culture with coronavirus spike peptide pools or control peptides (ViraFEST assay). These receptors' antigens are unknown. Sequencing was performed on CD4+ T cells from blood, cultured in vitro. These receptors came from a human donor who had recovered from COVID-19.

The gene calls are TRBV11-3 and TRBJ1-6; the D is unclear. The V and J ends lost 4 bases and 13 bases respectively, with 20 bases between them. CDR3 length equals 15 residues. Germline values: CDR1 SGHNT, CDR2 YENEEA. In nucleotides, the CDR3 is TGTGCCAGCAGCTCCACCTTTTCCCGCAGTGGGCCCCTCCACTTT. Protein sequence: CASSSTFSRSGPLHF.

The chain joins TRBV20-1 to TRBJ2-5, with 9 bases lining up with TRBD1. Germline CDR1 DFQATT, CDR2 SNEGSKA (reference sequence). This CDR3 has 13 amino acids. V was pared by 4 bases and J by 5 bases, with 5 bases of the junction left unmatched. CDR3 sequence: CSATRDRVETQYF. The CDR3 nucleotides are TGCAGTGCTACGCGGGACAGGGTCGAGACCCAGTACTTC.

This chain uses TRBV7-3 with TRBJ1-2; tentatively, D is TRBD1 (5 bases). Trimming removed 5 bases from V and 5 bases from J, with 15 bases in between. Germline V lookup: CDR1 SGHTA, CDR2 FQGTGA. This CDR3 spans 14 amino acids. CDR3 protein: CASSQSGTDYGYTF. CDR3 DNA: TGTGCCAGCAGCCAATCCGGGACGGATTATGGCTACACCTTC.

This clonotype has just a few counts. The V and J genes are TRBV7-9 and TRBJ2-5; TRBD2 is a possible D gene (5 bases). The CDR3 is 15 residues long. Germline V lookup: CDR1 SEHNR, CDR2 FQNEAQ (reference sequence). Trimming shortened V by 0 bases and J by 1 base, and 9 bases separated the two germline ends. CDR3 region: CASSLAQRLQETQYF. CDR3 in DNA: TGTGCCAGCAGCTTAGCCCAGCGGCTCCAAGAGACCCAGTACTTC.

The chain has TRBV6-1 and TRBJ1-5; D is unclear. Germline CDR1 reads MNHNS; CDR2 reads SASEGT. The CDR3 extends over 15 amino acids. The V gene lost 6 bases and the J gene lost 2 bases, with 14 bases spanning the gap. CDR3 sequence reads: CASRAGKTGNQPQHF. CDR3 nucleotides: TGTGCCAGCAGAGCGGGGAAAACGGGCAATCAGCCCCAGCATTTT.

V is TRBV20-1 and J is TRBJ2-3, with TRBD2 as a possible D gene (6 bases). Trimming removed 0 bases at V and 0 bases at J, with 10 bases between. The CDR3 contains 15 residues. Germline loops: CDR1 DFQATT, CDR2 SNEGSKA (reference sequence). The CDR3 region is CSARDGRGSTDTQYF. DNA of the CDR3: TGCAGTGCTAGAGATGGCCGGGGGAGCACAGATACGCAGTATTTT.

There are a few counts of this clonotype. The V call is TRBV10-3, the J call TRBJ1-5, with D hard to call. The CDR3 runs to 16 residues. Germline lookup yields CDR1 ENHRY and CDR2 SYGVKD. Trimming took off 0 bases at V and 6 bases at J, with 15 bases between the two ends. CDR3: CAISESRVGGGQPQHF. CDR3 DNA: TGTGCCATCAGTGAGTCTAGGGTAGGAGGCGGTCAGCCCCAGCATTTT.

The genes are TRBV24-1 and TRBJ2-5, with 7 bases that match TRBD1. Trimming at V came to 3 bases and at J to 5 bases, leaving 11 bases not matched to a gene. Germline assignment: CDR1 KGHDR and CDR2 SFDVKD. The CDR3 length is 16 residues. CDR3 in DNA: TGTGCCACCAGTGATCGTACAGGGGCCCCTGGGGAGACCCAGTACTTC. Residues: CATSDRTGAPGETQYF.

The V gene is TRBV19, the J gene TRBJ1-4; D remains ambiguous. V shed 5 bases and J shed 0 bases, with 4 bases lying between them. The CDR3 totals 13 residues. Germline assignment: CDR1 LNHDA and CDR2 SQIVND (reference sequence). Here the CDR3 DNA reads TGTGCCAGTAGTCAAGCAACTAATGAAAAACTGTTTTTT. As protein: CASSQATNEKLFF.

This rearrangement joins TRBV6-2 or TRBV6-3 to TRBJ2-2; possibly TRBD1 for D (7 bases). The V end lost 6 bases, the J end lost 4 bases, and 18 bases lay between the germline ends. Germline assignment: CDR1 MNHEY and CDR2 SVGEGT. The CDR3 extends over 16 amino acids. CDR3 nucleotide sequence: TGTGCCAGCAGAACAGGGGAGGCAATAGGCACCGGGGAGCTGTTTTTT. As protein: CASRTGEAIGTGELFF.

The chain combines TRBV6-1 with TRBJ2-7; 10 nucleotides align to TRBD1. The CDR3 loop spans 16 amino acids. Trimming took 4 bases from V and 1 from J; bases not matched to a gene: 7. Germline CDR1 reads MNHNS; CDR2 reads SASEGT. CDR3: CASSGQGAAFSYEQYF. In DNA, the CDR3 is TGTGCCAGCAGTGGACAGGGGGCGGCCTTTTCCTACGAGCAGTACTTC.

This CDR3 reads CASSSPRSGISYEQYF. DNA of the CDR3: TGTGCCAGCAGTTCCCCGCGGAGCGGGATAAGTTACGAGCAGTACTTC. The chain couples TRBV6-2 or TRBV6-3 to TRBJ2-7, with 7 nucleotides matching TRBD2. CDR1 is MNHEY and CDR2 is SVGEGT in the germline V gene. The V and J ends lost 4 bases and 4 bases, in that order; junction bases with no gene match: 13. The CDR3 consists of 16 residues.

V usage is TRBV27 and J usage is TRBJ2-5, with 8 bases lining up with TRBD2. The CDR3 runs 15 residues. V lost 2 bases, J lost 0 bases, and 2 bases stayed unmatched. Germline V gene lookup returns CDR1 MNHEY and CDR2 SMNVEV (reference sequence). The CDR3: CASSLTGGYQETQYF. CDR3 in DNA: TGTGCCAGCAGTTTAACGGGGGGGTACCAAGAGACCCAGTACTTC.

The table lists this clonotype with a count of one. The chain recombines TRBV7-9 with TRBJ2-4; D might be TRBD1 (6 bases). The germline V gene has CDR1 SEHNR and CDR2 FQNEAQ (reference sequence). The CDR3 runs to 18 residues. V was shortened by 9 bases and J by 1 base, with 25 bases between the two germline ends. DNA for the CDR3: TGTGCCAGTAACACTGGGCCCCAGGGGCTCGGGGCCAAAAACATTCAGTACTTC. This translates into CASNTGPQGLGAKNIQYF.

This chain connects TRBV7-3 to TRBJ2-5, with D possibly called TRBD1 or TRBD2 (5 bases each). The CDR3 runs to 14 residues. Between the trimmed V and J ends, which lost 2 bases and 3 bases, there was a span of 10 bases. Germline V gene sequence: CDR1 SGHTA, CDR2 FQGTGA. CDR3 residues: CASSLGGPKETQYF. The CDR3 bases are TGTGCCAGCAGCTTAGGGGGACCAAAAGAGACCCAGTACTTC.

This clonotype was detected only a few times. The chain carries TRBV2 and TRBJ1-2, with 7 bases identical to TRBD1. Germline assignment: CDR1 SNHLY and CDR2 FYNNEI. This CDR3 comprises 15 residues. Losses at the gene ends were 7 bases for V and 8 bases for J; bases not matched to a gene: 16. As DNA, the CDR3 is TGTGCCAGCACCGAACCTCCGGGACAGAATTCGGGCTACACCTTC. This codes for CASTEPPGQNSGYTF. Full variable domain (missing parts from reference TRBV2 and TRBJ1-2): EPEVTQTPSHQVTQMGQEVILRCVPISNHLYFYWYRQILGQKVEFLVSFYNNEISEKSEIFDDQFSVERPDGSNFTLKIRSTKLEDSAMYFCASTEPPGQNSGYTFGSGTRLTVV.

The chain links TRBV19 to TRBJ1-1; no clear D gene. This CDR3 region has 13 residues. Germline CDR1 and CDR2: LNHDA and SQIVND (reference sequence). With 7 bases removed from V and 5 bases from J, the gap between germline ends came to 14 bases. The CDR3 DNA sequence: TGTGCCAGTACCCCAAGCGTTAGGACTGAAGCTTTCTTT. Translation gives CASTPSVRTEAFF.

The chain uses TRBV27 and TRBJ1-2; no clear D gene. The CDR3 consists of 13 residues. Per germline, CDR1 MNHEY and CDR2 SMNVEV (reference sequence). Deletions cut 5 bases from V and 8 bases from J, with 15 bases between. CDR3 protein: CASSPHAAGGYTF. DNA for the CDR3: TGTGCCAGCAGTCCACATGCGGCAGGCGGCTACACCTTC.

The CDR3 spells CSARRRGMNTEAFF. The CDR3 DNA sequence: TGCAGTGCGAGACGACGGGGGATGAACACTGAAGCTTTCTTT. The chain uses TRBV20-1 and TRBJ1-1; possibly TRBD1 for D (5 bases). The CDR3 contains 14 residues. Deletions cut 6 bases from V and 0 bases from J, with 14 bases between. Germline V gene lookup returns CDR1 DFQATT and CDR2 SNEGSKA (reference sequence).

This sequence joins TRBV6-2 or TRBV6-3 and TRBJ1-5, with D perhaps matching TRBD1 (5 bases). The V gene's germline CDR1 is MNHEY and CDR2 SVGEGT. This CDR3 has 13 amino acids. Trimming removed 6 bases at V and 13 bases at J, with 19 bases between. The CDR3 DNA sequence: TGTGCCAGCAGCGACCAGCCGGCGGAGGGGCAGCATTTT. Its protein is CASSDQPAEGQHF.

The chain uses TRBV15 and TRBJ2-1, with 13 nucleotides matching TRBD2. This CDR3 contains 14 residues. The germline V gene has CDR1 LNHNV and CDR2 YYDKDF (reference sequence). The ends lost 8 bases at V and 14 bases at J; junction bases unmatched: 12. The CDR3 DNA follows: TGTGCCACCGCCCCCGAGGGACTAGCGGGGCGGGAGTTCTTC. Translated: CATAPEGLAGREFF.